This TCR beta chain was captured in a study of persistence of HIV-infected CD4 T cells. CDR3 size: 15 residues. V was trimmed by 0 bases and J by 7 bases, leaving 13 bases between them. Per the germline V gene, CDR1 is KGHSH and CDR2 is LQKENI. Sequencing used immunoSEQ version 4 in survey mode. Measured with immunoSEQ multiplex PCR; TCRdb has only the in-frame clones, and not every one. This table holds more than 45,000 clones, 70% to 80% found once. Lysates of CMV-infected fibroblasts at 9.5 to 10 ug/mL stimulated these cells. Memory cells lacking CD40L and CD69 with high CD45RO were sorted. Donors were HIV-1-infected adults who began suppressive ART during chronic infection. Comments on this clone: The target antigen is unknown.

The receptor was isolated from an adult man with HIV who was CMV-seropositive. The V call is TRBV18, the J call TRBJ2-1, with D tentatively TRBD1 or TRBD2 (6 bases each). Here the sequenced sample was CD4+ T cells sorted from PBMCs after roughly 19-hour stimulation, taken from a patient who received antiretroviral therapy. CDR3 region: CASSPPGGIRNEQFF. CDR3 bases: TGTGCCAGCTCACCACCAGGGGGGATCAGGAATGAGCAGTTCTTC.